This T cell receptor beta chain was captured in a study of OX40 agonist ivuxolimab in advanced cancers. About the research overall: While on treatment, patients had intravenous ivuxolimab at 0.01 to 10 mg/kg every 2 weeks.

The trim removed 4 bases at V and 8 bases at J, leaving 13 bases unmatched. This CDR3 has 15 amino acids. As regards this clone: Its antigen is currently unknown.

Patients were ruled out by autoimmune disease history or systemic immunosuppression. Study-wide results and limits: The study found that CD8+ T cells averaged more expanded clones than CD4+. At 0.1 to 3.0 mg/kg and by week 6, clonal expansion occurred in CD4+ and CD8+ blood T cells.

Sequencing used immunoSEQ multiplex PCR; TCRdb keeps in-frame clones, though not all of them. This repertoire shows about 50,000 clones, about 93% found once; its top ten account for more than 6.5%. The chain employs TRBV5-7 and TRBJ1-1; TRBD1 aligns across 8 bases. TRBV5-7 belongs to the ORF category, with a function that is uncertain. This specimen was CD4+ or CD8+ T cells sorted from blood, taken in a trial of the OX40 agonist ivuxolimab. The TCR comes from an adult with an advanced solid tumor such as melanoma, head and neck, liver or kidney cancer. In DNA form, the CDR3 reads TGTGCCAGCAGCGCCCAGGACAGGGTTTACGTGGAAGCTTTCTTT. This translates into CASSAQDRVYVEAFF.